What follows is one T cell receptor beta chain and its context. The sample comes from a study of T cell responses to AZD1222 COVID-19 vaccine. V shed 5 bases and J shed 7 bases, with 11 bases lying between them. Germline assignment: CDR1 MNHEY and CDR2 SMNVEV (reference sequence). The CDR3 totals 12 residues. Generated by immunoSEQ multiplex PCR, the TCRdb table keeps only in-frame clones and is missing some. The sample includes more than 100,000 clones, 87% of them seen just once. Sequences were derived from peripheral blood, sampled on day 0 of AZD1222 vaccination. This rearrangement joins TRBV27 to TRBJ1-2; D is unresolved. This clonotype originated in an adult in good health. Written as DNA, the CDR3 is TGTGCCAGCAGTCCCGCCAGTGGTGGCTACACCTTC. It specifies CASSPASGGYTF.